The clone carrying this T cell receptor (beta chain) was found a few times. The data derive from a study of blood T cells in healthy people across ages. A sample-barcoded 5' primer and a J-beta primer mix were used in a second PCR of about 6 to 12 cycles. TCRdb reprocessed the 5' RACE reads with MiXCR, giving one entry per CDR3 protein. This repertoire shows hundreds of thousands of distinct CDR3 sequences, more than 20% found once; its top ten account for roughly 3.6%. CDR3 length: 15 amino acids. The V and J ends lost 1 base and 4 bases respectively, with 14 bases between them. The germline gives CDR1 PRHDT, CDR2 FYEKMQ (reference sequence).

The sample was blood. V usage is TRBV13 and J usage is TRBJ2-7; D unclear. This TCR was recovered from a man between 65 and 85 years old in good health. The CDR3 DNA reads TGTGCCAGCAGCTTAGAAGGAGACATGTCTTACGAGCAGTACTTC. It yields the protein CASSLEGDMSYEQYF.